The text below deals with one T cell receptor (beta chain). PCR employed 60 Vbeta and 13 Jbeta primers. Produced via immunoSEQ multiplex PCR; TCRdb's table is partial and in-frame only. The sample has more than 150,000 clones; around 73% are singletons. The entry originates in a study of cytomegalovirus exposure and HLA in healthy donors. The material sequenced was PBMCs. The receptor was isolated from a male donor in good health and CMV-seronegative.

The CDR3 region has the DNA TGTGCCAGCGCCTCCAGCGGGGACTACAATGAGCAGTTCTTC. Residues: CASASSGDYNEQFF. This chain uses TRBV28 with TRBJ2-1; TRBD2 matches 7 bases. The CDR3 consists of 14 residues. V dropped 8 bases and J dropped 3; count of bases not matched to a gene: 7. Per the germline V gene, CDR1 is MDHEN and CDR2 is SYDVKM. The entire variable domain, with the rest obtained from reference TRBV28 and TRBJ2-1, is as follows: DVKVTQSSRYLVKRTGEKVFLECVQDMDHENMFWYRQDPGLGLRLIYFSYDVKMKEKGDIPEGYSVSREKKERFSLILESASTNQTSMYLCASASSGDYNEQFFGPGTRLTVL.